Listed below are T cell receptor delta chains from one sample, sequenced in a study of gamma-delta chains in newborns, infants, children. TCRdb reprocessed the reads using CATT. This sample has about 3,800 delta-chain clones, with approximately 4% found just once. The sample consisted of blood. The receptors come from a child who was a newborn, infant or young child, either healthy, febrile or measles-vaccinated (not recorded which). Both conserved end residues are part of each CDR3. The order of the fields is J gene, V gene, D gene, clone size, CDR3 protein, CDR3 DNA. A D gene is named only where the DNA matches it firmly. Clone size is shown for a subset of rows, as once, few, many or a class of expanded clone.

TRDJ1	TRDV2	NA	large	CACDTVGLLTDKLIF	TGTGCCTGTGACACCGTTGGGTTGCTCACCGATAAACTCATCTTT
TRDJ2	TRDV1	TRDD3	medium-sized	CALGTTPWGGIRALTAQLFF	TGTGCTCTTGGGACCACCCCTTGGGGAGGGATACGGGCTTTGACAGCACAACTCTTCTTT
TRDJ1	TRDV2	TRDD3	few	CACDALLGDTRTDKLIF	TGTGCCTGTGACGCTCTACTGGGGGATACGCGCACCGATAAACTCATCTTT
TRDJ3	TRDV2	TRDD3	medium-sized	CACGTVVLGDTSSWDTRQMFF	TGTGCCTGTGGCACCGTGGTTCTGGGGGATACTAGCTCCTGGGACACCCGACAGATGTTTTTC
TRDJ1	TRDV2	NA	NA	CACDILSGYGGETDKLIF	TGTGCCTGTGACATACTGTCGGGCTACGGTGGGGAGACCGATAAACTCATCTTT
TRDJ3	TRDV2	TRDD3	medium-sized	CACDTLDENWGRSSWDTRQMFF	TGTGCCTGTGACACTTTGGATGAAAACTGGGGGAGAAGCTCCTGGGACACCCGACAGATGTTTTTC
TRDJ1	TRDV2	NA	few	CACDTLPSEASYTDKLIF	TGTGCCTGTGACACCTTACCTTCTGAGGCGTCGTACACCGACAAACTCATCTTT
TRDJ1	TRDV2	TRDD3	medium-sized	CACDSLLGDSSDKLIF	TGTGCCTGTGACTCCCTACTGGGGGATAGCTCCGATAAACTCATCTTT
TRDJ3	TRDV2	NA	medium-sized	CACDTAGSSSWDTRQMFF	TGTGCCTGTGACACCGCGGGCTCGAGCTCCTGGGACACCCGACAGATGTTTTTC
TRDJ1	TRDV2	TRDD3	few	CACDKVVGDTSTSPYTDKLIF	TGTGCCTGTGACAAGGTAGTGGGGGATACCTCCACTTCTCCATACACCGATAAACTCATCTTT
TRDJ1	TRDV2	TRDD3	medium-sized	CACDRVGDTGTYTDKLIF	TGTGCCTGTGACAGAGTGGGGGATACCGGGACGTACACCGATAAACTCATCTTT
TRDJ3	TRDV2	TRDD3	medium-sized	CACTKLLGDLRSWDTRQMFF	TGTGCCTGCACTAAACTACTGGGGGATCTCCGCTCCTGGGACACCCGACAGATGTTTTTC
TRDJ1	TRDV1	TRDD3	few	CALGELTVPYWGIKDTDKLIF	TGTGCTCTTGGGGAACTAACTGTACCGTACTGGGGGATAAAGGACACCGATAAACTCATCTTT
TRDJ1	TRDV1	TRDD3	few	CALGELVPYLSGVMYWGNKADKLIF	TGTGCTCTTGGGGAACTAGTACCCTACCTATCTGGTGTGATGTACTGGGGGAATAAGGCCGATAAACTCATCTTT
TRDJ3	TRDV2	NA	few	CACDPILSSWDTRQTFF	TGTGCCTGTGACCCTATACTAAGCTCCTGGGACACCCGACAGACGTTTTTC
TRDJ1	TRDV2	NA	few	CACDQVPPRGADTDKLIF	TGTGCCTGTGACCAAGTACCCCCCCGAGGTGCTGATACCGATAAACTCATCTTT
TRDJ2	TRDV2	TRDD3	medium-sized	CACDHLTGGVTAQLFF	TGTGCCTGTGACCATCTCACTGGGGGAGTGACAGCACAACTCTTCTTT
TRDJ1	TRDV2	TRDD3	medium-sized	CACDTLRAGGKQEPDKLIF	TGTGCCTGTGACACCTTGCGGGCTGGGGGAAAACAGGAACCCGATAAACTCATCTTT
TRDJ1	TRDV2	TRDD3	few	CACDSIPNWGIRDTDKLIF	TGTGCCTGTGACTCAATTCCCAACTGGGGGATACGCGACACCGATAAACTCATCTTT
TRDJ3	TRDV2	NA	medium-sized	CACDTAGAEAWDTRQMFF	TGTGCCTGTGACACCGCAGGCGCTGAAGCCTGGGACACCCGACAGATGTTTTTC
TRDJ1	TRDV2	NA	medium-sized	CACDSWGYTDKLIF	TGTGCCTGTGACAGCTGGGGCTACACCGATAAACTCATCTTT
TRDJ3	TRDV2	TRDD3	NA	CACDTLGASSWDTRQMFF	TGTGCCTGTGACACCCTGGGGGCTAGCTCCTGGGACACCCGACAGATGTTTTTC
TRDJ1	TRDV2	TRDD3	medium-sized	CACDTVSTGGYPDKLIF	TGTGCCTGTGACACCGTAAGTACTGGGGGATACCCTGATAAACTCATCTTT
TRDJ2	TRDV2	TRDD3	few	CACDKLGDTTAQLFF	TGTGCCTGTGACAAATTAGGGGATACGACAGCACAACTCTTCTTT
TRDJ1	TRDV2	NA	NA	CACDTVPSGGTVDKLIF	TGTGCCTGTGACACCGTACCCTCCGGGGGTACGGTCGATAAACTCATCTTC